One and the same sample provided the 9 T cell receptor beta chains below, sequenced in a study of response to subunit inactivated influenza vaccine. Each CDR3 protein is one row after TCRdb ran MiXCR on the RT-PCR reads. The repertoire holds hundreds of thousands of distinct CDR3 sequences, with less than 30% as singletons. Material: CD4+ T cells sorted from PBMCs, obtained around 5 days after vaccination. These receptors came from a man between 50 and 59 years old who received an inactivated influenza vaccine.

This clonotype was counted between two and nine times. The CDR3, as DNA: TGTGCCAGCAGCGTGGCTCCGGGGCAGCCCCAGCATTTT. It codes for CASSVAPGQPQHF. The rearrangement links TRBV9 to TRBJ1-5; unclear D gene. In germline, CDR1 is SGDLS, CDR2 YYNGEE. Trimming stripped 2 bases from V and 7 bases from J, with 10 bases between. This CDR3 has 13 residues.

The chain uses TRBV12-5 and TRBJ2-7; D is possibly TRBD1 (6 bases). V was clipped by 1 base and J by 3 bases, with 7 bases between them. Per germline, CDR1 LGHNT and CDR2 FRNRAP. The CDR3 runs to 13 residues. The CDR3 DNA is TGTGCTAGTGGTTTGGGCAGGGGCTACGAGCAGTACTTC. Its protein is CASGLGRGYEQYF.

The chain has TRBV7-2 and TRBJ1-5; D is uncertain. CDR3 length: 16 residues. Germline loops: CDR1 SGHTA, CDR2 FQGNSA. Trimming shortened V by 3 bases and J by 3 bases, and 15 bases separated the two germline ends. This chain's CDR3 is CASSLLYSEINQPQHF. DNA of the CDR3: TGTGCCAGCAGCTTGCTTTACAGCGAGATCAATCAGCCCCAGCATTTT. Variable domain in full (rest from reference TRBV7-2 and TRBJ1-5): GAGVSQSPSNKVTEKGKDVELRCDPISGHTALYWYRQSLGQGLEFLIYFQGNSAPDKSGLPSDRFSAERTGGSVSTLTIQRTQQEDSAVYLCASSLLYSEINQPQHFGDGTRLSIL.

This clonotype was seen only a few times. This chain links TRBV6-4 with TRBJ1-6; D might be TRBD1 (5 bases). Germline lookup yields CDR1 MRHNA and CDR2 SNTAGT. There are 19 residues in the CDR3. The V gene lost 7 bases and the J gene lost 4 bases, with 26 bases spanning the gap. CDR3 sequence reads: CASNPGGTDGPMYNSPLHF. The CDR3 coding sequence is TGTGCCAGCAACCCTGGGGGGACGGATGGACCTATGTATAATTCACCCCTCCACTTT.

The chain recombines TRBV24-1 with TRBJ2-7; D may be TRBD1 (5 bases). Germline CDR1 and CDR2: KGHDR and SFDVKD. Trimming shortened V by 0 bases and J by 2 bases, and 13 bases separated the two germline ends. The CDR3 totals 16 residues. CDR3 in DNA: TGTGCCACCAGTGATTTGTTGGGGCAGGCCACCTACGAGCAGTACTTC. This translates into CATSDLLGQATYEQYF.

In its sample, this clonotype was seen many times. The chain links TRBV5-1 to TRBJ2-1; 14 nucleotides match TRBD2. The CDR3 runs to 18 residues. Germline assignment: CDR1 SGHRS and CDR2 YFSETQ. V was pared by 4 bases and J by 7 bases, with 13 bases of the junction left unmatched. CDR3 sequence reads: CASSQGLAGVFYGNEQFF. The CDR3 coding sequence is TGCGCCAGCAGCCAGGGACTAGCGGGGGTCTTTTACGGGAATGAGCAGTTCTTC.

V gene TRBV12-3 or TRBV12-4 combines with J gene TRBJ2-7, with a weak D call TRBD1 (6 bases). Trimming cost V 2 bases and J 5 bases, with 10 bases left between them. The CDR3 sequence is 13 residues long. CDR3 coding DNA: TGTGCCAGCAGTTTATATGGGGGCGACGAGCAGTACTTC. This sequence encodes CASSLYGGDEQYF.

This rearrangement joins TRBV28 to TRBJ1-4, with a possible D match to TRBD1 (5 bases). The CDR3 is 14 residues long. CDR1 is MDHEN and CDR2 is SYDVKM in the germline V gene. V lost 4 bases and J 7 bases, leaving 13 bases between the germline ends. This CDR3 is CASSSDSGAEKLFF. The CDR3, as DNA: TGTGCCAGCAGTTCTGACAGTGGGGCTGAAAAACTGTTTTTT.

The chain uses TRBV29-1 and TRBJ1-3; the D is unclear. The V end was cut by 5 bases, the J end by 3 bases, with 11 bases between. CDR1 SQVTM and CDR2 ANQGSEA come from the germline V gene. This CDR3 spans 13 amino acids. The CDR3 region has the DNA TGCAGCGTTCAGGCTGTTGGTGGAAACACCATATATTTT. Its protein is CSVQAVGGNTIYF.